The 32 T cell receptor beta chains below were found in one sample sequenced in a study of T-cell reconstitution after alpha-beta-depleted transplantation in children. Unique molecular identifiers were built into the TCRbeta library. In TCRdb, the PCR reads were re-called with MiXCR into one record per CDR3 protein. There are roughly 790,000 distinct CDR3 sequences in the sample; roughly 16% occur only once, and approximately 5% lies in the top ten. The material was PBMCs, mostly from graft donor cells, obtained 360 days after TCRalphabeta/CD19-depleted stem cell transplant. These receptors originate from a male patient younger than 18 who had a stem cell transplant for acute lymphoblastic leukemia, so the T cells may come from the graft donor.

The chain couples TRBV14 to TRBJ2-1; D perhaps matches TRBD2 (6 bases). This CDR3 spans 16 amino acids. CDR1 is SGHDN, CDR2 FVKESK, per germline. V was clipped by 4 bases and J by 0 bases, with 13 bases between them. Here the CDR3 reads CASSRTGTASYNEQFF. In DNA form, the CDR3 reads TGTGCCAGCAGCCGGACCGGGACTGCCTCCTACAATGAGCAGTTCTTC.

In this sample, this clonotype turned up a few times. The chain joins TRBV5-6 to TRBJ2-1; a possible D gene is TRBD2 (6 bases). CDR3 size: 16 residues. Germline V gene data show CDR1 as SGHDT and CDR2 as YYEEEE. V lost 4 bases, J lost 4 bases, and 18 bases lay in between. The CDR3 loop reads CASSSLARTIYNEQFF. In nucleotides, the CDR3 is TGTGCCAGCAGCAGTCTAGCCAGGACTATATACAATGAGCAGTTCTTC.

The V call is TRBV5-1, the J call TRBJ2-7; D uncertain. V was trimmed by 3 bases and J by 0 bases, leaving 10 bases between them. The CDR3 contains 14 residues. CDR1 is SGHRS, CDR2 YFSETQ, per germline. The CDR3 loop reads CASSYTTLSYEQYF. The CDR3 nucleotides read TGCGCCAGCAGCTACACGACACTCTCCTACGAGCAGTACTTC.

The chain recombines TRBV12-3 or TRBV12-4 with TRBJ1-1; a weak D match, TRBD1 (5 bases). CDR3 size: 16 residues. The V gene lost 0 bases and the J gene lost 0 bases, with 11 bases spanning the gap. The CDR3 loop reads CASSLAAGRLNTEAFF. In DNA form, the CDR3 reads TGTGCCAGCAGTTTAGCAGCAGGGCGTTTGAACACTGAAGCTTTCTTT.

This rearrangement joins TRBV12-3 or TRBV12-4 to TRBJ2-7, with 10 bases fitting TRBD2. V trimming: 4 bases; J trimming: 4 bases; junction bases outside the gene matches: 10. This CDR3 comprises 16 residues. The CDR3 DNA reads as TGTGCCAGCAGTTCTCCCACTAGCGGGAAGAAGTACGAGCAGTACTTC. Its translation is CASSSPTSGKKYEQYF.

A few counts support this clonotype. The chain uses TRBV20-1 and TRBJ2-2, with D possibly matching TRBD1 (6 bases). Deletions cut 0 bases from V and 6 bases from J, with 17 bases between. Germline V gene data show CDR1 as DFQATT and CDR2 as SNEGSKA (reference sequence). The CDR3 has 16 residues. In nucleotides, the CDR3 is TGCAGTGCTAGAGAGGGGGCCCACAGGGCAGCCGGGGAGCTGTTTTTT. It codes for CSAREGAHRAAGELFF.

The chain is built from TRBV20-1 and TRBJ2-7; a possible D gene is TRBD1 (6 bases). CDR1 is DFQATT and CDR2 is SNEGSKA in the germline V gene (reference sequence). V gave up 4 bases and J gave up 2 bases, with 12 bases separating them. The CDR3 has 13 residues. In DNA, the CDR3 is TGCAGTGCTACTCTGACAGGTACCTACGAGCAGTACTTC. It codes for CSATLTGTYEQYF.

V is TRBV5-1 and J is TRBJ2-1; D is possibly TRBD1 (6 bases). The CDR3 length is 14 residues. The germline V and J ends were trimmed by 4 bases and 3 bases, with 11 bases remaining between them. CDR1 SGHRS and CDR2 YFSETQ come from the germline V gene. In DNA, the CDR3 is TGCGCCAGCAGCCGCGGACAGATCTACAATGAGCAGTTCTTC. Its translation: CASSRGQIYNEQFF. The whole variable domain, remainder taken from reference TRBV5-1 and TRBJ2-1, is KAGVTQTPRYLIKTRGQQVTLSCSPISGHRSVSWYQQTPGQGLQFLFEYFSETQRNKGNFPGRFSGRQFSNSRSEMNVSTLELGDSALYLCASSRGQIYNEQFFGPGTRLTVL.

The DNA of the CDR3 is TGCAGTGCTGTTAACCTAGCGGGAGCCTACGAGCAGTACTTC. Encoded protein: CSAVNLAGAYEQYF. The chain joins TRBV20-1 to TRBJ2-7; 10 nucleotides line up with TRBD2. CDR1 DFQATT and CDR2 SNEGSKA come from the germline V gene (reference sequence). The CDR3 runs to 14 residues. The V gene end was trimmed by 5 bases and the J gene end by 2 bases; junction bases not matched to a gene: 6.

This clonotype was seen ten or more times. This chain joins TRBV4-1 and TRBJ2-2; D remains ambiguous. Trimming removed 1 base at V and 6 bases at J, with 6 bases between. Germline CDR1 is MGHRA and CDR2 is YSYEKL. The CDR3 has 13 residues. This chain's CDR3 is CASSQVASGELFF. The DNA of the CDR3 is TGCGCCAGCAGCCAAGTCGCCTCCGGGGAGCTGTTTTTT.

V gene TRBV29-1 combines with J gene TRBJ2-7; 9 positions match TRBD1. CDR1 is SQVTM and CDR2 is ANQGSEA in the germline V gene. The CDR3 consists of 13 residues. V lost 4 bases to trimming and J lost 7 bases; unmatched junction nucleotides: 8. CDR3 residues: CSVGDRVPPEQYF. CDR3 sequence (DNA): TGCAGCGTTGGGGACAGGGTGCCCCCGGAGCAGTACTTC.

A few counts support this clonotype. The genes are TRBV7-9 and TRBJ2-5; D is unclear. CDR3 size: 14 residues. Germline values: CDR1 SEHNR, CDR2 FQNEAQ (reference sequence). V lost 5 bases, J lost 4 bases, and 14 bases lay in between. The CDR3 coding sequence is TGTGCCAGCAGCCCCTCTAGGACCGGAGAGACCCAGTACTTC. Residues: CASSPSRTGETQYF.

In DNA, the CDR3 is TGTGCCAGCAGGGAAACCTGGACAGGGGGCTCTGGGGCCAACGTCCTGACTTTC. It specifies CASRETWTGGSGANVLTF. This rearrangement joins TRBV6-4 to TRBJ2-6; 10 bases agree with TRBD1. Germline assignment: CDR1 MRHNA and CDR2 SNTAGT. After removal of 6 bases from V and 0 bases from J, the junction contained 8 bases not matched to a gene. The CDR3 length is 18 residues.

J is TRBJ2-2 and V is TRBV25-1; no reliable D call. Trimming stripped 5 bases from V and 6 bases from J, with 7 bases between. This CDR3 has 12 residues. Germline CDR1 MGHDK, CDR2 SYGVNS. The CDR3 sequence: CASSFFAGELFF. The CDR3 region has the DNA TGTGCCAGCAGTTTTTTCGCCGGGGAGCTGTTTTTT.

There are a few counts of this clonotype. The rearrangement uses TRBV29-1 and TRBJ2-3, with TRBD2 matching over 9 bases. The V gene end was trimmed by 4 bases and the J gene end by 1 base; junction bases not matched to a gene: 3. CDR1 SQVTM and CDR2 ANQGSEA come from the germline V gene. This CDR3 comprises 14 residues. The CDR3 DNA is TGCAGCGTTGTTTCTAGCGGGGGCACAGATACGCAGTATTTT. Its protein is CSVVSSGGTDTQYF.

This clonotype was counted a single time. Here the CDR3 DNA reads TGTGCCACCCACAGGGGTTACGAGCAGTACTTC. Its translation: CATHRGYEQYF. This chain uses TRBV6-1 with TRBJ2-7, with 7 bases that match TRBD1. Germline values: CDR1 MNHNS, CDR2 SASEGT. Trimming removed 10 bases from V and 4 bases from J; junction bases left unmatched: 4. This CDR3 has 11 residues.

The CDR3 protein is CASRTTLYEQYF. The CDR3 DNA reads TGTGCCAGCAGGACAACCCTCTACGAGCAGTACTTC. The chain combines TRBV28 with TRBJ2-7; D is ambiguous. The CDR3 is 12 amino acids. The germline gives CDR1 MDHEN, CDR2 SYDVKM. Trimming removed 6 bases from V and 3 bases from J, with 9 bases in between.

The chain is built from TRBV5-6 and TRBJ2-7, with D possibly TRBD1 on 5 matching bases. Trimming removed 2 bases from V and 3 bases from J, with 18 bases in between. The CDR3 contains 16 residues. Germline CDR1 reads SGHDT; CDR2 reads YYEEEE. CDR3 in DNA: TGTGCCAGCAGCTTTTACGTCCCGGGCAGGGACTACGAGCAGTACTTC. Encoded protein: CASSFYVPGRDYEQYF.

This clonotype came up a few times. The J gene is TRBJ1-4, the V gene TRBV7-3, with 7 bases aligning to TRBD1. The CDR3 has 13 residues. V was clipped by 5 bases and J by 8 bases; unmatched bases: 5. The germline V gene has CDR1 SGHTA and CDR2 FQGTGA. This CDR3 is CASSRQGGEKLFF. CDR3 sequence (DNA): TGTGCCAGCAGCCGACAGGGAGGCGAAAAACTGTTTTTT.

The CDR3 protein is CASSLVRGADGYTF. CDR3 DNA: TGTGCCAGCAGCTTAGTGCGGGGGGCAGATGGCTACACCTTC. The gene calls are TRBV7-9 and TRBJ1-2; D might be TRBD1 (6 bases). Trimming took 1 base from V and 6 from J, leaving 12 bases between them. This CDR3 is built from 14 residues. Germline lookup yields CDR1 SEHNR and CDR2 FQNEAQ (reference sequence).

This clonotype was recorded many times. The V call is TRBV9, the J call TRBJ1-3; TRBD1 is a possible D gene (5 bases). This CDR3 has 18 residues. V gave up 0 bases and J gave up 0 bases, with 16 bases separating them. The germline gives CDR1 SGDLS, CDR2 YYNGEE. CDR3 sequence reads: CASSVGPEKGYSGNTIYF. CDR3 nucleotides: TGTGCCAGCAGCGTAGGCCCCGAAAAGGGGTACTCTGGAAACACCATATATTTT.

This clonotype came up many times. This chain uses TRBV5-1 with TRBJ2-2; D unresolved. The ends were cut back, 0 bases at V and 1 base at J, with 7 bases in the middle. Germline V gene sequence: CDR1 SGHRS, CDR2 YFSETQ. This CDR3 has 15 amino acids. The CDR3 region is CASSLGFQNTGELFF. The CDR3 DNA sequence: TGCGCCAGCAGCTTGGGGTTTCAGAACACCGGGGAGCTGTTTTTT.

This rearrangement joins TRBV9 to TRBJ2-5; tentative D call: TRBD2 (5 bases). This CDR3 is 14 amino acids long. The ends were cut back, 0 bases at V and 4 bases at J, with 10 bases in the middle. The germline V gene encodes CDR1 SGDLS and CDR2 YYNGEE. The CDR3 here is CASSVEAGGETQYF. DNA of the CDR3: TGTGCCAGCAGCGTAGAGGCTGGAGGAGAGACCCAGTACTTC.

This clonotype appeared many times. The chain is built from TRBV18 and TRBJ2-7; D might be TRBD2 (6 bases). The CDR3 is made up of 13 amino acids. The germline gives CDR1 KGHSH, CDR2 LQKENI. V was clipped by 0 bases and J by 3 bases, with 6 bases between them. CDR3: CASSPPTSYEQYF. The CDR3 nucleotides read TGTGCCAGCTCACCACCGACTAGCTACGAGCAGTACTTC.

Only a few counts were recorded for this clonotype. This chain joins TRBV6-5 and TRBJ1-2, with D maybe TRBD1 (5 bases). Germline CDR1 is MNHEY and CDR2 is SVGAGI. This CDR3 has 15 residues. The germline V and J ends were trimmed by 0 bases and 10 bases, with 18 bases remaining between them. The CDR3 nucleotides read TGTGCCAGCAGTTACTCTGGAAGTATGGGGGATCCCTACACCTTC. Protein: CASSYSGSMGDPYTF.

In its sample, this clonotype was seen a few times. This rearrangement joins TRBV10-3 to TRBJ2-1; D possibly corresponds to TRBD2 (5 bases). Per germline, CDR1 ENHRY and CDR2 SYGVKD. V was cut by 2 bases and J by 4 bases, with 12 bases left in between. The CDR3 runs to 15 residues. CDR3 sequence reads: CAISEMGAEYNEQFF. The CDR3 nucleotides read TGTGCCATCAGTGAGATGGGAGCCGAGTACAATGAGCAGTTCTTC.

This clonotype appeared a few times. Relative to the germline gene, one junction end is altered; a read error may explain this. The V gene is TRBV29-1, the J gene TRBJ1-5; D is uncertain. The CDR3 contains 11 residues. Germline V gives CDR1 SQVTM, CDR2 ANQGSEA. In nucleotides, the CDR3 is TGCAGCGTTGAGGAGGGAACGGTTAAGGATTTT. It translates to CSVEEGTVKDF.

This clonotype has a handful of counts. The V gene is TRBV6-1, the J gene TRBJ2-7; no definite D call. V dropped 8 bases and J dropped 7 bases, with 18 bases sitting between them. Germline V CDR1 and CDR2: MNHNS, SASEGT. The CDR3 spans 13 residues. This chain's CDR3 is CASFGSPSGEQYF. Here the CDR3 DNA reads TGTGCCAGCTTCGGTAGCCCCTCTGGGGAGCAGTACTTC.

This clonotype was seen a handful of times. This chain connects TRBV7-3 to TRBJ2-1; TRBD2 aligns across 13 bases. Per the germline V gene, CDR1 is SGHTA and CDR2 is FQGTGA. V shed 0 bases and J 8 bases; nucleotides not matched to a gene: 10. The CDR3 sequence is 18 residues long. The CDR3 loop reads CASSLTSRGLAGVHEQFF. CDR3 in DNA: TGTGCCAGCAGCTTAACATCACGAGGACTAGCGGGAGTACATGAGCAGTTCTTC. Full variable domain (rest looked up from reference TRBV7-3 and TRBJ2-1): GAGVSQTPSNKVTEKGKYVELRCDPISGHTALYWYRQSLGQGPEFLIYFQGTGAADDSGLPNDRFFAVRPEGSVSTLKIQRTERGDSAVYLCASSLTSRGLAGVHEQFFGPGTRLTVL.

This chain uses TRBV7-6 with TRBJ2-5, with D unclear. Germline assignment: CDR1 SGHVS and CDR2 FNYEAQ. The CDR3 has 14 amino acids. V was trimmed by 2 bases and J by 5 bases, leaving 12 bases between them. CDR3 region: CASSLPPRWETQYF. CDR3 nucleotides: TGTGCCAGCAGCTTACCTCCGCGGTGGGAGACCCAGTACTTC.

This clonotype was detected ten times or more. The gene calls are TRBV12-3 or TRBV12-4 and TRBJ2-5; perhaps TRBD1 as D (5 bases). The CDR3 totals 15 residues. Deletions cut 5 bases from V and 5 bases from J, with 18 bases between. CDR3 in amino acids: CASSPRRVSGETQYF. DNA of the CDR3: TGTGCCAGCAGTCCCCGCAGGGTATCCGGGGAGACCCAGTACTTC.

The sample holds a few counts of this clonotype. In DNA form, the CDR3 reads TGTGCCAGCAGCTTAGAACGCGCAGGGGCAACAGATACGCAGTATTTT. It yields the protein CASSLERAGATDTQYF. The chain combines TRBV7-2 with TRBJ2-3; tentatively, D is TRBD1 (6 bases). This CDR3 has 16 residues. The V and J ends lost 1 base and 3 bases respectively, with 14 bases between them. The V gene's germline CDR1 is SGHTA and CDR2 FQGNSA.